A selection of T cell receptor beta chains follows, all from one sample in a study of cytomegalovirus exposure and HLA in healthy donors. Some clones are missing from TCRdb's copy, which holds only in-frame ones; the method was immunoSEQ multiplex PCR. The sample has 90,000 to 150,000 clones, more than 85% seen once; the top ten hold about 4.1%. The sample consisted of PBMCs. Every receptor here comes from a man aged 18 to 29 in good health and CMV-seropositive. The CDR3 runs from the conserved cysteine through the conserved F or W. The D gene is left open where the match is weak. Clone size, where shown, is once, few, many, or a class for clones that have expanded.

TRBV7-2,TRBD2,NA,TRBJ2-2,CASSLVPGGNTGELFF,TGTGCCAGCAGCTTAGTTCCGGGGGGGAACACCGGGGAGCTGTTTTTT
TRBV11-2,NA,NA,TRBJ1-1,CASSLLNTEAFF,TGTGCCAGCAGCTTACTTAACACTGAAGCTTTCTTT
TRBV2,NA,NA,TRBJ1-1,CASNPGVVTEAFF,TGTGCCAGCAACCCGGGTGTTGTCACTGAAGCTTTCTTT
TRBV5-5,NA,NA,TRBJ2-7,CASSLTGWVSDEQYF,TGTGCCAGCAGCTTGACAGGGTGGGTTTCGGACGAGCAGTACTTC
TRBV6-5,NA,NA,TRBJ2-7,CASSYGGASYEQYF,TGTGCCAGCAGTTACGGTGGGGCATCCTACGAGCAGTACTTC
TRBV27,TRBD1,NA,TRBJ1-5,CASSNRGSLNQPQHF,TGTGCCAGCAGCAACAGGGGGTCTTTAAATCAGCCCCAGCATTTT
TRBV6-1,NA,NA,TRBJ1-5,CASNSGYSNQPQHF,TGTGCCAGCAATTCGGGATATAGCAATCAGCCCCAGCATTTT
TRBV7-8,TRBD1,NA,TRBJ1-1,CASSPLGDRETEAFF,TGTGCCAGCAGCCCGCTCGGGGACAGGGAAACTGAAGCTTTCTTT
TRBV2,TRBD2,NA,TRBJ2-7,CASSEGPGLAGYEQYF,TGTGCCAGCAGTGAAGGTCCGGGACTAGCGGGGTACGAGCAGTACTTC
TRBV4-1,NA,NA,TRBJ1-1,CASSHLEVYPAFF,TGCGCCAGCAGCCACCTCGAGGTATATCCGGCTTTCTTT
TRBV2,TRBD1,NA,TRBJ1-1,CASSEVKGAARGTEAFF,TGTGCCAGCAGTGAAGTGAAGGGGGCAGCCCGCGGCACTGAAGCTTTCTTT
TRBV5-1,NA,NA,TRBJ2-2,CASSSIGGRENTGELFF,TGCGCCAGCAGTTCGATCGGGGGTCGAGAGAACACCGGGGAGCTGTTTTTT
TRBV29-1,NA,NA,TRBJ1-2,CSAPSGTGSGYTF,TGCAGCGCCCCCAGCGGAACCGGGAGCGGCTACACCTTC
TRBV5-1,TRBD2,NA,TRBJ2-3,CASSAGVGTGDTQYF,TGCGCCAGCAGCGCGGGGGTTGGAACGGGAGATACGCAGTATTTT
TRBV6-1,NA,NA,TRBJ2-7,CASRLSVSYEQYF,TGTGCCAGCAGGCTCAGTGTCTCCTACGAGCAGTACTTC
TRBV7-8,NA,once,TRBJ1-6,CASSLVSGLNSPLHF,TGTGCCAGCAGCCTAGTGTCCGGGTTGAATTCACCCCTCCACTTT
TRBV30,NA,NA,TRBJ2-2,CAWSRKGVDTGELFF,TGTGCCTGGAGTAGGAAGGGGGTGGACACCGGGGAGCTGTTTTTT
TRBV4-1,TRBD1,NA,TRBJ1-1,CASSRGTGGRGGTEAFF,TGCGCCAGCAGCCGTGGAACAGGGGGCCGAGGGGGGACTGAAGCTTTCTTT
TRBV4-1,TRBD2,NA,TRBJ2-3,CASSQDYAGGLFSDTQYF,TGCGCCAGCAGCCAAGATTACGCGGGGGGGCTGTTTTCAGATACGCAGTATTTT
TRBV28,TRBD2,NA,TRBJ2-5,CASSAGLAGGETQYF,TGTGCCAGCAGTGCGGGACTAGCGGGGGGCGAGACCCAGTACTTC
TRBV10-3,TRBD2,once,TRBJ2-3,CAISDKLAGRDTQYF,TGTGCCATCAGTGATAAACTAGCGGGGCGAGATACGCAGTATTTT
TRBV18,NA,NA,TRBJ2-7,CASSPVGRYEQYF,TGTGCCAGCTCACCGGTGGGGCGCTACGAGCAGTACTTC
TRBV5-1,NA,NA,TRBJ1-1,CASSLQGDGTEAFF,TGCGCCAGCAGCCTTCAGGGCGACGGCACTGAAGCTTTCTTT
TRBV15,NA,NA,TRBJ2-7,CATSRETATGYEQYF,TGTGCCACCAGCAGAGAGACAGCTACTGGGTACGAGCAGTACTTC
TRBV2,TRBD2,once,TRBJ2-3,CASSQGGTDTQYF,TGTGCCAGCAGCCAGGGAGGGACAGATACGCAGTATTTT
TRBV5-1,NA,NA,TRBJ2-2,CASRQGGNTGELFF,TGCGCCAGCAGACAAGGAGGGAACACCGGGGAGCTGTTTTTT
TRBV18,NA,NA,TRBJ2-5,CASSPPGLAAQETQYF,TGTGCCAGCTCACCCCCCGGCTTAGCGGCTCAAGAGACCCAGTACTTC
TRBV28,TRBD1,NA,TRBJ2-7,CASSLVTGGPYEQYF,TGTGCCAGCAGTTTGGTGACAGGGGGTCCCTACGAGCAGTACTTC
TRBV19,NA,few,TRBJ1-2,CASRQRANYGYTF,TGTGCCAGTCGACAGCGGGCCAACTATGGCTACACCTTC
TRBV19,TRBD2,NA,TRBJ2-3,CASTIAGGQDTQYF,TGTGCCAGTACGATCGCGGGGGGGCAAGATACGCAGTATTTT
TRBV27,TRBD1,NA,TRBJ2-3,CASSPWDRGIADTQYF,TGTGCCAGCAGTCCATGGGACAGGGGCATCGCAGATACGCAGTATTTT
TRBV28,NA,NA,TRBJ2-2,CASSLSAPGELFF,TGTGCCAGCAGTCTATCTGCGCCCGGGGAGCTGTTTTTT
TRBV7-2,TRBD2,few,TRBJ2-7,CASSLVGSGVYEQYF,TGTGCCAGCAGCTTAGTTGGTAGCGGGGTCTACGAGCAGTACTTC
TRBV19,NA,NA,TRBJ1-6,CASSNDVEGSPLHF,TGTGCCAGTAGTAACGACGTTGAGGGTTCACCCCTCCACTTT
TRBV14,TRBD2,NA,TRBJ2-1,CASSQEFGGGESNEQFF,TGTGCCAGCAGCCAAGAGTTCGGCGGGGGGGAGTCGAATGAGCAGTTCTTC
TRBV28,NA,NA,TRBJ1-1,CASSHQQANTEAFF,TGTGCCAGCAGCCACCAACAGGCTAACACTGAAGCTTTCTTT
TRBV6-6,NA,NA,TRBJ1-5,CASSLPGRDQPQHF,TGTGCCAGCAGTTTACCGGGGAGGGATCAGCCCCAGCATTTT